Below are 32 T cell receptor beta chains sequenced from a single sample in a study of blood T cells in healthy people across ages. Through a sample-barcoded 5' primer and a J-beta primer mix, a second PCR was run for about 7 to 12 cycles. Each CDR3 protein gets one entry after TCRdb re-called the 5' RACE reads with MiXCR. The top ten hold 3.5% to 4% of the sample, which has under 800,000 distinct CDR3 sequences, roughly 21% seen once. Sequencing used blood. Every receptor here comes from a man between 65 and 79 years old in good health.

The gene calls are TRBV29-1 and TRBJ2-2; D might be TRBD1 (5 bases). From germline, CDR1 is SQVTM and CDR2 ANQGSEA. V was cut by 1 base and J by 0 bases, with 15 bases left in between. CDR3 length: 17 amino acids. In nucleotides, the CDR3 is TGCAGCGTTGAAGGAGATTGGGGCAGGGCGAACACCGGGGAGCTGTTTTTT. Its protein product is CSVEGDWGRANTGELFF.

This clonotype has just a few counts. The chain joins TRBV27 to TRBJ2-4; D is tentatively TRBD1 or TRBD2 (5 bases each). The CDR3 is 11 residues long. CDR1 is MNHEY, CDR2 SMNVEV, per germline (reference sequence). Trimming shortened V by 7 bases and J by 8 bases, and 9 bases separated the two germline ends. DNA of the CDR3: TGTGCCAGCACCCAGGGACACATTCAGTACTTC. Protein product: CASTQGHIQYF.

This chain connects TRBV7-2 to TRBJ2-3; 10 bases agree with TRBD2. The CDR3 contains 15 residues. Trimming at V came to 5 bases and at J to 4 bases, leaving 6 bases not matched to a gene. Per germline, CDR1 SGHTA and CDR2 FQGNSA. The chain's CDR3 is CASSQLAGGADTQYF. CDR3 coding DNA: TGTGCCAGCAGCCAGTTAGCGGGAGGAGCAGATACGCAGTATTTT.

This chain joins TRBV3-1 and TRBJ1-2; TRBD1 might be the D (5 bases). The V gene lost 0 bases and the J gene lost 1 base, with 12 bases spanning the gap. The CDR3 contains 16 residues. Germline V lookup: CDR1 LGHDT, CDR2 YNNKEL (reference sequence). For the CDR3, the DNA is TGTGCCAGCAGCCAAGATATAGGGACCTATAACTATGGCTACACCTTC. Protein: CASSQDIGTYNYGYTF.

The chain recombines TRBV6-2 or TRBV6-3 with TRBJ2-1; D may be TRBD2 (6 bases). Germline CDR1 and CDR2: MNHEY and SVGEGT. Trimming left V 2 bases short and J 11 bases short, with 16 bases between. The CDR3 has 14 amino acids. The DNA of the CDR3 is TGTGCCAGCAGTTACAGCGAGACTAGAGGAAAGCAGTTCTTC. Residues: CASSYSETRGKQFF.

The sample holds a few counts of this clonotype. The V gene is TRBV3-1, the J gene TRBJ2-5; D might be TRBD2 (7 bases). TRBJ2-7 explains the end of the DNA better; the J call may be wrong. This CDR3 spans 16 amino acids. CDR1 and CDR2 (germline): LGHDT, YNNKEL (reference sequence). CDR3 in amino acids: CASSQDFRRGGYEQYF. Written as DNA, the CDR3 is TGTGCCAGCAGCCAAGATTTCAGGAGGGGGGGCTACGAGCAGTACTTC.

This chain uses TRBV2 with TRBJ2-1; D gene ambiguous. CDR1 and CDR2 from the germline V gene are SNHLY and FYNNEI. The V end lost 1 base, the J end lost 9 bases, and 7 bases lay between the germline ends. This CDR3 is built from 12 residues. As DNA, the CDR3 is TGTGCCAGCAGTGAAGTGGGGATTGAGCAGTTCTTC. As protein: CASSEVGIEQFF.

This clonotype turned up a few times. The chain has TRBV5-1 and TRBJ2-7; 9 bases are a match to TRBD1. Germline CDR1 is SGHRS and CDR2 is YFSETQ. After removal of 0 bases from V and 2 bases from J, the junction contained 6 bases not matched to a gene. This CDR3 has 16 amino acids. The CDR3 DNA is TGCGCCAGCAGCTTGGCGGTCAGGACAGGGGCCTACGAGCAGTACTTC. This gives the protein CASSLAVRTGAYEQYF.

This clonotype was seen at least ten times. The J gene is TRBJ2-1, the V gene TRBV20-1; D remains unclear. The CDR3 length is 11 residues. Trimming pared 1 base from V and 3 bases from J, leaving 1 base between. In germline, CDR1 is DFQATT, CDR2 SNEGSKA (reference sequence). Here the CDR3 reads CSARGYNEQFF. CDR3 nucleotides: TGCAGTGCTAGAGGCTACAATGAGCAGTTCTTC.

In this sample, this clonotype turned up a few times. The V call is TRBV3-1, the J call TRBJ2-7; TRBD2 aligns across 14 bases. This CDR3 has 17 residues. Germline-derived CDR1 and CDR2 are LGHDT and YNNKEL (reference sequence). The V gene end was trimmed by 1 base and the J gene end by 7 bases; junction bases not matched to a gene: 9. Written as DNA, the CDR3 is TGTGCCAGCAGCCAAGTCGGGACTAGCGGGAGAAAGCGGGAGCAGTACTTC. This codes for CASSQVGTSGRKREQYF.

In regard to this clonotype: A read error may account for a junction end that differs from germline. The rearrangement links TRBV6-6 to TRBJ2-3, with D perhaps TRBD1 (6 bases). The CDR3 is made up of 15 amino acids. Germline V gene data show CDR1 as MNHNY and CDR2 as SVGAGI (reference sequence). The CDR3 coding sequence is TGTGCCAGCAGGACAGGACAGACCCCCACGGATACGCAGTACTTT. Protein sequence: CASRTGQTPTDTQYF.

There are a few counts of this clonotype. The chain uses TRBV3-1 and TRBJ2-2; possible D gene TRBD2, 6 bases. V dropped 3 bases and J dropped 1 base, with 9 bases sitting between them. Germline loops: CDR1 LGHDT, CDR2 YNNKEL (reference sequence). This CDR3 contains 15 residues. CDR3 sequence (DNA): TGTGCCAGCAGCCACCGGGGGAAGAACACCGGGGAGCTGTTTTTT. It specifies CASSHRGKNTGELFF.

The V gene is TRBV5-6, the J gene TRBJ2-7; D gene uncertain. V dropped 0 bases and J dropped 5 bases, with 9 bases sitting between them. The CDR3 spans 13 residues. Germline CDR1 and CDR2: SGHDT and YYEEEE. The CDR3 DNA reads as TGTGCCAGCAGCTTGGATATGGGCGACGAGCAGTACTTC. It translates to CASSLDMGDEQYF.

The rearrangement joins TRBV7-2 to TRBJ2-6; TRBD1 might be the D (6 bases). V lost 5 bases to trimming and J lost 2 bases, with 16 bases between them. CDR3 length equals 17 residues. Germline CDR1 reads SGHTA; CDR2 reads FQGNSA. In DNA form, the CDR3 reads TGTGCCAGCAGCGCACCACGGACAGCACCTGGGGCCAACGTCCTGACTTTC. Its translation is CASSAPRTAPGANVLTF.

The chain combines TRBV5-1 with TRBJ2-1; D possibly corresponds to TRBD2 (5 bases). The V end was cut by 4 bases, the J end by 5 bases, with 13 bases between. The CDR3 spans 14 residues. Germline CDR1 is SGHRS and CDR2 is YFSETQ. The CDR3 DNA reads TGCGCCAGCAGCAGAGAGCGGAGTAACAATGAGCAGTTCTTC. It translates to CASSRERSNNEQFF.

CDR3 residues: CASIGTDEKLFF. Here the CDR3 DNA reads TGTGCCAGCATCGGGACAGATGAAAAACTGTTTTTT. This chain joins TRBV7-9 and TRBJ1-4; 7 bases are shared with TRBD1. CDR3 size: 12 residues. V lost 7 bases to trimming and J lost 6 bases; unmatched junction nucleotides: 2. CDR1 and CDR2 (germline): SEHNR, FQNEAQ (reference sequence).

This clonotype occurred a few times. The CDR3 bases are TGCGCCAGCAGCGAGGGGAGGGGGCGCGGCACTGAAGCTTTCTTT. Translated, it gives CASSEGRGRGTEAFF. V gene TRBV4-1 combines with J gene TRBJ1-1, with 7 bases lining up with TRBD1. Germline V gene sequence: CDR1 MGHRA, CDR2 YSYEKL. The trim removed 5 bases at V and 4 bases at J, leaving 10 bases unmatched. The length of the CDR3 is 15 residues.

The chain uses TRBV29-1 and TRBJ2-3; possibly TRBD2 for D (6 bases). V was clipped by 3 bases and J by 0 bases, with 13 bases between them. Germline V lookup: CDR1 SQVTM, CDR2 ANQGSEA. The CDR3 has 15 residues. In DNA, the CDR3 is TGCAGCGTTGAGATTGGCGGGACTAGCACAGATACGCAGTATTTT. Translated: CSVEIGGTSTDTQYF.

The CDR3 region has the DNA TGCTGTTACCGGGAGGACGAGAGCTCCTACAATGAGCAGTTCTTC. Translating gives CCYREDESSYNEQFF. This chain links TRBV20-1 with TRBJ2-1; 7 nucleotides match TRBD2. This CDR3 has 15 residues. Germline V gene sequence: CDR1 DFQATT, CDR2 SNEGSKA (reference sequence).

This clonotype was seen a few times. The V and J genes are TRBV6-6 and TRBJ2-1; no clear D gene. Trimming pared 4 bases from V and 10 bases from J, leaving 11 bases between. Per the germline V gene, CDR1 is MNHNY and CDR2 is SVGAGI (reference sequence). There are 12 residues in the CDR3. The CDR3 spells CASSSVLPEQFF. CDR3 DNA: TGTGCCAGCAGTTCCGTTCTACCCGAGCAGTTCTTC.

This clonotype was seen just once. The V gene is TRBV29-1, the J gene TRBJ2-3; 10 nucleotides match TRBD1. V gave up 7 bases and J gave up 2 bases; unmatched junction bases: 3. Germline V gene data show CDR1 as SQVTM and CDR2 as ANQGSEA. This CDR3 region has 13 residues. CDR3 nucleotide sequence: TGCAGCGCGGGACAGGGGAACACAGATACGCAGTATTTT. Its translation: CSAGQGNTDTQYF.

The chain carries TRBV20-1 and TRBJ2-5, with unresolved D. The tail of the sequence fits TRBJ2-7 better, so the J call may be wrong. CDR1 and CDR2 (germline): DFQATT, SNEGSKA (reference sequence). This CDR3 is 12 amino acids long. The CDR3 loop is CSARGVAYEQYF. DNA of the CDR3: TGCAGTGCTAGAGGGGTGGCGTACGAGCAGTACTTC.

V gene TRBV28 combines with J gene TRBJ2-3, with unresolved D. The CDR3 contains 12 residues. Germline values: CDR1 MDHEN, CDR2 SYDVKM. Trimming stripped 6 bases from V and 9 bases from J, with 13 bases between. The CDR3 loop reads CASSPRLVTQYF. The DNA of the CDR3 is TGTGCCAGCAGCCCTAGGCTAGTGACGCAGTATTTT.

The rearrangement uses TRBV28 and TRBJ2-7, with a weak D call TRBD2 (6 bases). The CDR3 totals 15 residues. Trimming left V 1 base short and J 10 bases short, with 20 bases between. Germline V lookup: CDR1 MDHEN, CDR2 SYDVKM. CDR3 sequence: CASSLSGVPPGEQYF. In DNA form, the CDR3 reads TGTGCCAGCAGTTTATCGGGGGTTCCACCGGGGGAACAGTACTTC.

This clonotype was seen a few times. V is TRBV23-1 and J is TRBJ2-5, with D possibly matching TRBD1 (5 bases). The last part of the DNA fits TRBJ2-7 better; the J call may be wrong. TRBV23-1 is filed as an ORF, its function uncertain. CDR3 length: 14 residues. CDR3 sequence reads: CASRTDLFSYEQYF. DNA for the CDR3: TGCGCCAGCAGGACAGATCTATTCTCCTACGAGCAGTACTTC.

The genes are TRBV12-3 or TRBV12-4 and TRBJ2-5; 10 bases fit TRBD2. This CDR3 is built from 16 residues. The V and J ends lost 2 bases and 1 base, in that order; junction bases with no gene match: 4. For the CDR3, the DNA is TGTGCCAGCAGTTTATGGTCTAGCGGGAGCCAAGAGACCCAGTACTTC. Protein product: CASSLWSSGSQETQYF.

This clonotype has more than one count but fewer than ten. The chain employs TRBV2 and TRBJ2-5; D is uncertain. V lost 1 base to trimming and J lost 7 bases, with 7 bases between them. Germline CDR1 is SNHLY and CDR2 is FYNNEI. This CDR3 is built from 12 residues. The CDR3 reads CASSEVVGTQYF. CDR3 coding DNA: TGTGCCAGCAGTGAAGTCGTCGGGACCCAGTACTTC.

The J gene is TRBJ2-6, the V gene TRBV7-9; 8 nucleotides match TRBD2. CDR1 SEHNR and CDR2 FQNEAQ come from the germline V gene (reference sequence). This CDR3 region has 18 residues. The trim removed 2 bases at V and 3 bases at J, leaving 9 bases unmatched. CDR3 loop: CASSLSSGGFFGANVLTF. Written as DNA, the CDR3 is TGTGCCAGCAGCTTATCTTCGGGAGGGTTTTTTGGGGCCAACGTCCTGACTTTC.

This clonotype has ten or more counts. V is TRBV6-5 and J is TRBJ1-2; D unclear. Trimming cost V 7 bases and J 7 bases, with 19 bases left between them. The CDR3 runs 14 residues. Germline V gene lookup returns CDR1 MNHEY and CDR2 SVGAGI. This CDR3 is CASTAGPGGRGYTF. The CDR3 DNA reads as TGTGCCAGCACCGCGGGCCCCGGAGGACGTGGCTACACCTTC.

The chain is built from TRBV30 and TRBJ2-1; D is possibly TRBD1 (6 bases). There are 11 residues in the CDR3. V was pared by 1 base and J by 9 bases, with 7 bases between. Per germline, CDR1 GTSNPN and CDR2 SVGIG (reference sequence). The CDR3 DNA sequence: TGTGCCTGGAGTGAGGGGGTTGAGCAGTTCTTC. This translates into CAWSEGVEQFF. The complete variable domain, with remaining parts taken from reference TRBV30 and TRBJ2-1, reads SQTIHQWPATLVQPVGSPLSLECTVEGTSNPNLYWYRQAAGRGLQLLFYSVGIGQISSEVPQNLSASRPQDRQFILSSKKLLLSDSGFYLCAWSEGVEQFFGPGTRLTVL.

The V and J genes are TRBV7-2 and TRBJ1-3; possible D gene TRBD1, 5 bases. This CDR3 is built from 15 residues. The germline gives CDR1 SGHTA, CDR2 FQGNSA. V was pared by 4 bases and J by 1 base, with 11 bases between. CDR3 in DNA: TGTGCCAGCAGCTCACAAGGGACGTCTGGAAACACCATATATTTT. Its protein product is CASSSQGTSGNTIYF. The whole variable domain, remainder taken from reference TRBV7-2 and TRBJ1-3, is GAGVSQSPSNKVTEKGKDVELRCDPISGHTALYWYRQSLGQGLEFLIYFQGNSAPDKSGLPSDRFSAERTGGSVSTLTIQRTQQEDSAVYLCASSSQGTSGNTIYFGEGSWLTVV.

This clonotype was picked up a small number of times. The V call is TRBV7-2, the J call TRBJ2-5; D unresolved. V dropped 2 bases and J dropped 5 bases, with 9 bases sitting between them. Germline CDR1 and CDR2: SGHTA and FQGNSA. The length of the CDR3 is 13 residues. CDR3 DNA: TGTGCCAGCAGCTTAAGTTTCGACGAGACCCAGTACTTC. Protein product: CASSLSFDETQYF. Full variable domain (remainder filled in from reference TRBV7-2 and TRBJ2-5): GAGVSQSPSNKVTEKGKDVELRCDPISGHTALYWYRQSLGQGLEFLIYFQGNSAPDKSGLPSDRFSAERTGGSVSTLTIQRTQQEDSAVYLCASSLSFDETQYFGPGTRLLVL.